Listed below are T cell receptor beta chains from one sample, sequenced in a study of CD8 T cells in ankylosing spondylitis. One entry per CDR3 protein, called by TCRdb with MiXCR from the 5' RACE reads. The sample lists 250,000 or so distinct CDR3 sequences, 20% to 30% occurring once. Sequenced: blood, either unsorted or a sorted T cell fraction (not recorded which). The receptors here all came from a male donor with ankylosing spondylitis or in good health (not recorded which). CDR3s include the opening cysteine and the closing phenylalanine or tryptophan. Fields, in order: J gene, clone size, V gene, D gene, CDR3 protein, CDR3 DNA. A D gene is named only where the DNA matches it firmly. A clone size is listed for some rows: how often the clone was seen (once, few, many), or a class if it is expanded.

TRBJ2-7 | few | TRBV20-1 | NA | CSAEGSYEQYF | TGCAGTGCCGAGGGGAGCTACGAGCAGTACTTC
TRBJ2-5 | many | TRBV6-2/TRBV6-3 | NA | CASTKPERFKETQYF | TGTGCCAGCACCAAGCCCGAGAGATTTAAGGAGACCCAGTACTTC
TRBJ2-7 | many | TRBV3-1 | TRBD2 | CASSQAQGGEQYF | TGTGCCAGCAGCCAAGCGCAGGGAGGGGAGCAGTACTTC
TRBJ2-5 | NA | TRBV20-1 | NA | CSARGTNGETQYF | TGCAGTGCTAGGGGCACTAACGGAGAGACCCAGTACTTC
TRBJ1-1 | NA | TRBV20-1 | NA | CSARGQGIMNTEAFF | TGCAGTGCTAGGGGGCAGGGGATTATGAACACTGAAGCTTTCTTT
TRBJ2-7 | few | TRBV6-1 | TRBD1 | CASSSGTGGAYEQYF | TGTGCCAGCAGCTCCGGGACAGGGGGAGCCTACGAGCAGTACTTC
TRBJ2-3 | few | TRBV29-1 | TRBD2 | CSVVGGAIDTQYF | TGCAGCGTTGTCGGGGGGGCCATAGATACGCAGTATTTT
TRBJ2-3 | NA | TRBV20-1 | TRBD2 | CSAPWGTSTLNTQYF | TGCAGTGCTCCGTGGGGGACTAGCACGCTAAATACGCAGTATTTT
TRBJ2-6 | many | TRBV6-5 | NA | CASSYSGGSGANVLTF | TGTGCCAGCAGTTACTCAGGGGGCTCTGGGGCCAACGTCCTGACTTTC
TRBJ1-5 | NA | TRBV5-6 | NA | CASSLLGENQPQHF | TGTGCCAGCAGCTTGTTGGGGGAAAATCAGCCCCAGCATTTT
TRBJ2-3 | NA | TRBV20-1 | TRBD2 | CSAHSGGGDTQYF | TGCAGTGCCCATAGCGGGGGGGGTGATACGCAGTATTTT
TRBJ2-3 | NA | TRBV5-1 | NA | CASSLEGRGDTQYF | TGCGCCAGCAGCTTGGAAGGTCGGGGGGATACGCAGTATTTT
TRBJ2-7 | many | TRBV7-2 | NA | CASSPTGSPYEQYF | TGTGCCAGCAGCCCTACAGGTTCCCCCTACGAGCAGTACTTC
TRBJ2-3 | few | TRBV12-3/TRBV12-4 | NA | CASSLAGLDTQYF | TGTGCCAGCAGTTTAGCGGGGTTAGATACGCAGTATTTT
TRBJ2-3 | NA | TRBV6-1 | TRBD2 | CASWSSGGTDTQYF | TGTGCCAGCTGGTCTAGCGGGGGGACGGATACGCAGTATTTT
TRBJ2-3 | NA | TRBV24-1 | TRBD2 | CATSDPSGTSGLVADTQYF | TGTGCCACCAGTGACCCGTCCGGGACTAGCGGTTTGGTGGCGGATACGCAGTATTTT
TRBJ1-1 | few | TRBV11-2 | NA | CASSGGRGNEAFF | TGTGCCAGCAGCGGGGGGAGGGGGAATGAAGCTTTCTTT
TRBJ2-7 | few | TRBV5-1 | TRBD1 | CASSDRGREQYF | TGCGCCAGCAGCGACAGGGGTCGAGAGCAGTACTTC
TRBJ2-2 | many | TRBV6-2/TRBV6-3 | TRBD2 | CASSYPGLTPGELFF | TGTGCCAGCAGTTACCCGGGACTAACGCCCGGGGAGCTGTTTTTT
TRBJ2-7 | few | TRBV6-1 | NA | CASSDQDVTLTVAYEQYF | TGTGCCAGCAGTGATCAGGACGTTACACTCACGGTAGCCTACGAGCAGTACTTC
TRBJ2-3 | NA | TRBV20-1 | NA | CIGGQGDTQYF | TGCATCGGGGGCCAGGGAGATACGCAGTATTTT
TRBJ2-5 | many | TRBV2 | TRBD1 | CASSGATGGGGETQYF | TGTGCCAGCAGCGGAGCAACAGGGGGAGGTGGGGAGACCCAGTACTTC
TRBJ2-1 | many | TRBV20-1 | NA | CSARDSPKLYEQFF | TGCAGTGCTAGAGATTCTCCGAAATTGTATGAGCAGTTCTTC
TRBJ2-1 | NA | TRBV20-1 | TRBD2 | CCASSRLAGAYNEQFF | TGCTGTGCTAGTTCTCGGCTAGCGGGGGCTTACAATGAGCAGTTCTTC
TRBJ2-7 | few | TRBV20-1 | TRBD2 | CSASAGGPDEQYF | TGCAGTGCCTCAGCGGGGGGGCCGGACGAGCAGTACTTC
TRBJ1-5 | NA | TRBV7-9 | NA | CASRKLGESNQPQHF | TGTGCCAGCAGGAAATTAGGGGAGAGCAATCAGCCCCAGCATTTT
TRBJ2-7 | many | TRBV24-1 | NA | CATRSPGYEQYF | TGTGCCACGAGATCTCCAGGCTACGAGCAGTACTTC
TRBJ2-5 | NA | TRBV7-2 | TRBD2 | CASSRRIAGGLETQYF | TGTGCCAGCAGCCGAAGAATAGCGGGGGGGCTGGAGACCCAGTACTTC
TRBJ1-6 | NA | TRBV10-3 | NA | CAISEAINSPLHF | TGTGCCATCAGTGAGGCGATCAATTCACCCCTCCACTTT
TRBJ1-4 | many | TRBV6-1 | TRBD1 | CASKGGTGGEKLFF | TGTGCCAGCAAGGGTGGGACAGGGGGTGAAAAACTGTTTTTT
TRBJ2-3 | NA | TRBV20-1 | TRBD2 | CSARDPGGVNTDTQYF | TGCAGTGCTAGAGACCCGGGGGGAGTGAACACAGATACGCAGTATTTT
TRBJ1-6 | NA | TRBV12-3/TRBV12-4 | TRBD1 | CASRSGTGEVPLHF | TGTGCCAGCAGGTCCGGGACAGGGGAAGTACCCCTCCACTTT
TRBJ2-3 | NA | TRBV29-1 | NA | CTGEPGTDTQYF | TGCACCGGGGAGCCCGGCACAGATACGCAGTATTTT
TRBJ1-1 | few | TRBV12-3/TRBV12-4 | NA | CASSFMAANTEAFF | TGTGCCAGCAGTTTCATGGCAGCGAACACTGAAGCTTTCTTT
TRBJ2-6 | NA | TRBV11-1 | NA | CASKGAGANVLTF | TGTGCCAGCAAGGGAGCTGGGGCCAACGTCCTGACTTTC
TRBJ1-1 | NA | TRBV12-3/TRBV12-4 | TRBD1 | CASRQTGRTEAFF | TGTGCCAGCAGGCAGACAGGGAGGACTGAAGCTTTCTTT
TRBJ2-1 | few | TRBV30 | NA | CAWRKGGGGYNEQFF | TGTGCCTGGAGAAAGGGGGGTGGTGGATACAATGAGCAGTTCTTC
TRBJ2-1 | NA | TRBV20-1 | NA | CSAGLTRADNEQFF | TGCAGTGCCGGGCTAACTAGGGCCGACAATGAGCAGTTCTTC
TRBJ1-1 | many | TRBV6-5 | NA | CASSYRGQLNTEAFF | TGTGCCAGCAGTTACCGCGGACAACTGAACACTGAAGCTTTCTTT
TRBJ2-6 | NA | TRBV2 | NA | CASSEAGRSGANVLTF | TGTGCCAGCAGTGAAGCGGGTCGCTCTGGGGCCAACGTCCTGACTTTC
TRBJ1-6 | NA | TRBV5-1 | NA | CASSLTGPRDSPLHF | TGCGCCAGCAGCTTGACAGGCCCTCGGGATTCACCCCTCCACTTT
TRBJ1-2 | many | TRBV20-1 | TRBD1 | CSARAAPGQSGYGYTF | TGCAGTGCTAGAGCTGCCCCGGGACAGTCGGGCTATGGCTACACCTTC